Each of the 32 T cell receptor beta chains below was sequenced from the same sample in a study of cytomegalovirus exposure and HLA in healthy donors (dated by TCRdb to about 2017). Receptor amplification or capture employed the immunoSEQ multiplex PCR assay. The source is immuneACCESS, and TCRdb retained only in-frame sequences with V and J called. Part of the clones is not carried over; for the studies checked, unresolved V genes explain less than half of this, and the remainder is unexplained. The sample profile shows 130,000 or so clones; 85% to 90% of them were found once. The biggest ten clones account for around 9% of the sample. The specimen sequenced was PBMCs. Every receptor here comes from a woman in her late teens or twenties in good health and CMV-seropositive.

This clone appeared once. The chain employs TRBV6-6 and TRBJ1-5, with D uncertain. Per germline, CDR1 MNHNY and CDR2 SVGAGI (reference sequence). This CDR3 has 16 residues. V was pared by 2 bases and J by 0 bases, with 11 bases between. In DNA form, the CDR3 reads TGTGCCAGCAGTTACGAATCGGGGTTTAGCAATCAGCCCCAGCATTTT. Its protein is CASSYESGFSNQPQHF.

This clone was detected once. The chain combines TRBV4-3 with TRBJ1-3; D possibly corresponds to TRBD1 (6 bases). The CDR3 covers 16 residues. With 1 base removed from V and 2 bases from J, the gap between germline ends came to 12 bases. Germline values: CDR1 LGHNA, CDR2 YSLEER. The CDR3 loop is CASSQGRGGTGNTIYF. The CDR3 region has the DNA TGCGCCAGCAGCCAAGGGAGGGGGGGGACTGGAAACACCATATATTTT.

Points on this clone: One end of the junction varies from germline; a read error may be responsible. The genes are TRBV4-1 and TRBJ2-7, with TRBD2 matching over 8 bases. In germline, CDR1 is MGHRA, CDR2 YSYEKL. The CDR3 extends over 16 amino acids. CDR3 coding DNA: TGCGCCAGCAGCCATCCCAGCGGGGGAACCTCCCACGAGCAGTACTTC. It translates to CASSHPSGGTSHEQYF.

The V call is TRBV5-6, the J call TRBJ2-2; D not resolved. Germline assignment: CDR1 SGHDT and CDR2 YYEEEE. V was pared by 1 base and J by 7 bases, with 2 bases between. The CDR3 has 11 residues. The CDR3 sequence: CASSLYGELFF. The CDR3 DNA is TGTGCCAGCAGCTTGTACGGGGAGCTGTTTTTT.

This clone was seen a single time. V is TRBV5-7 and J is TRBJ2-6; D unresolved. TRBV5-7 belongs to the ORF category, with a function that is uncertain. V shed 0 bases and J shed 0 bases, with 10 bases lying between them. This CDR3 spans 17 amino acids. The CDR3 loop is CASSLAGRYSGANVLTF. The CDR3 region has the DNA TGTGCCAGCAGCTTGGCAGGCAGATACTCTGGGGCCAACGTCCTGACTTTC.

The chain carries TRBV10-2 and TRBJ1-5, with D possibly being TRBD1 (5 bases). The CDR3 is made up of 13 amino acids. Between the trimmed V and J ends, which lost 4 bases and 7 bases, there was a span of 11 bases. Germline V gene lookup returns CDR1 WSHSY and CDR2 SAAADI. CDR3 nucleotides: TGCGCCAGCAGTGTGGGGGGAACGCAGCCCCAGCATTTT. This gives the protein CASSVGGTQPQHF.

The chain has TRBV1 and TRBJ2-1; the DNA was not compared with TRBD2, the D call given in the table. TRBV1 is described as a pseudogene. The CDR3 sequence is 17 residues long. In DNA form, the CDR3 reads TGCACCAGCAGCCAAGGCCCGACTAGTCCCCCTGACAATGAGCAGTTCTTC. Translated: CTSSQGPTSPPDNEQFF.

This clone was seen more than once but under ten times. The chain joins TRBV30 to TRBJ1-2, with D uncertain. Deletions cut 5 bases from V and 4 bases from J, with 17 bases between. The germline gives CDR1 GTSNPN, CDR2 SVGIG (reference sequence). The CDR3 loop spans 14 amino acids. The CDR3 nucleotides read TGTGCCTGGGCCAAGGATCTGGGAGGCTATGGCTACACCTTC. Protein product: CAWAKDLGGYGYTF.

This chain uses TRBV7-6 with TRBJ1-6; D call uncertain. V was clipped by 0 bases and J by 3 bases, with 15 bases between them. CDR1 is SGHVS and CDR2 is FNYEAQ in the germline V gene. The CDR3 has 18 residues. The CDR3 reads CASSLALTRVSYNSPLHF. As DNA, the CDR3 is TGTGCCAGCAGCTTAGCTCTAACCCGGGTCAGCTATAATTCACCCCTCCACTTT.

The rearrangement uses TRBV27 and TRBJ2-4; possibly TRBD1 for D (5 bases). V lost 5 bases and J lost 0, with 14 bases in between. Germline V gene sequence: CDR1 MNHEY, CDR2 SMNVEV (reference sequence). This CDR3 region has 16 residues. The CDR3 reads CASSPLDRLAKNIQYF. In DNA, the CDR3 is TGTGCCAGCAGTCCGCTAGACAGATTAGCCAAAAACATTCAGTACTTC.

Written as DNA, the CDR3 is TGCGCCAGCAGCCAAGTAGTGAACACTGAAGCTTTCTTT. Translated, it gives CASSQVVNTEAFF. The gene calls are TRBV4-1 and TRBJ1-1; D call uncertain. Germline CDR1 MGHRA, CDR2 YSYEKL. There are 13 residues in the CDR3. Trimming took off 1 base at V and 0 bases at J, with 3 bases between the two ends.

This sequence joins TRBV5-4 and TRBJ1-4; D gene uncertain. CDR1 is SGHNT and CDR2 is YYREEE in the germline V gene (reference sequence). The CDR3 spans 16 residues. V was cut by 0 bases and J by 0 bases, with 9 bases left in between. Here the CDR3 DNA reads TGTGCCAGCAGCTTGGATCTCAGCGCAACTAATGAAAAACTGTTTTTT. This sequence encodes CASSLDLSATNEKLFF.

This chain connects TRBV30 to TRBJ2-7, with TRBD1 as a possible D gene (7 bases). This CDR3 comprises 12 residues. V was clipped by 0 bases and J by 12 bases, with 15 bases between them. The germline CDR1 and CDR2 sequences are GTSNPN and SVGIG (reference sequence). DNA of the CDR3: TGTGCCTGGAGTGTACGGCGGGACAGTTTGTACTTC. Protein: CAWSVRRDSLYF.

The chain carries TRBV11-2 and TRBJ1-1; possibly TRBD1 for D (6 bases). From germline, CDR1 is SGHAT and CDR2 FQNNGV. The CDR3 has 15 residues. V lost 0 bases to trimming and J lost 1 base, with 9 bases between them. The CDR3 nucleotides are TGTGCCAGCAGCTTAGAGGGACAAGGGAACACTGAAGCTTTCTTT. Encoded protein: CASSLEGQGNTEAFF.

The CDR3 spells CASSSQVGQGNTEAFF. The DNA of the CDR3 is TGTGCCAGCAGCTCCCAGGTGGGACAGGGGAACACTGAAGCTTTCTTT. This chain uses TRBV5-4 with TRBJ1-1, with TRBD1 matching 9 bases. The junction had 7 bases not matched to a gene; V was cut back by 3 bases and J by 1 base. This CDR3 comprises 16 residues. Per the germline V gene, CDR1 is SGHNT and CDR2 is YYREEE (reference sequence).

The chain carries TRBV19 and TRBJ2-2, with D possibly matching TRBD2 (6 bases). The CDR3 is 14 residues long. The germline V gene encodes CDR1 LNHDA and CDR2 SQIVND (reference sequence). V shed 10 bases and J shed 5 bases, with 17 bases lying between them. The CDR3 DNA sequence: TGTGCCACCACATTGCTCGGGGGTACCGGGGAGCTGTTTTTT. It is translated as CATTLLGGTGELFF. Looking up the rest from reference TRBV19 and TRBJ2-2 gives the full variable domain: DGGITQSPKYLFRKEGQNVTLSCEQNLNHDAMYWYRQDPGQGLRLIYYSQIVNDFQKGDIAEGYSVSREKKESFPLTVTSAQKNPTAFYLCATTLLGGTGELFFGEGSRLTVL.

The rearrangement uses TRBV29-1 and TRBJ2-7; 11 bases line up with TRBD2. Germline CDR1 reads SQVTM; CDR2 reads ANQGSEA. This CDR3 is 13 amino acids long. The V gene end was trimmed by 6 bases and the J gene end by 3 bases; junction bases not matched to a gene: 4. This CDR3 reads CSVELAGDYEQYF. The CDR3 DNA reads as TGCAGCGTGGAACTAGCGGGGGACTACGAGCAGTACTTC.

About this clone: This likely comes from a read error, as the CDR3 has no conserved phenylalanine or tryptophan at its end. The DNA is omitted, as the CDR3 cannot be located on it reliably, and the CDR3 follows TCRdb's listing. V gene TRBV12-2 combines with J gene TRBJ1-2; TRBD1 is the table's D call and was not checked against the DNA. TRBV12-2 is tagged as a pseudogene. Inclusive of both ends, the CDR3 amounts to 11 amino acids. This chain's CDR3 is CASRLGGDIKV.

The rearrangement uses TRBV5-1 and TRBJ2-7, with 11 bases fitting TRBD1. This CDR3 is 15 amino acids long. Germline CDR1 and CDR2: SGHRS and YFSETQ. Losses at the gene ends were 0 bases for V and 1 base for J; bases not matched to a gene: 0. CDR3 coding DNA: TGCGCCAGCAGCTTGGGGGACAGGGGGTCCTACGAGCAGTACTTC. Translated, it gives CASSLGDRGSYEQYF.

This clone appeared a single time. The chain links TRBV4-3 to TRBJ2-3, with TRBD2 matching over 10 bases. V was pared by 0 bases and J by 5 bases, with 5 bases of the junction left unmatched. The CDR3 is 16 residues long. CDR1 LGHNA and CDR2 YSLEER come from the germline V gene. CDR3 in DNA: TGCGCCAGCAGCCAAGATCTAGCGGGGGTTGTAGATACGCAGTATTTT. Translating gives CASSQDLAGVVDTQYF.

V and J are TRBV25-1 and TRBJ1-1, with D unresolved. Looked up from germline, CDR1 is MGHDK and CDR2 is SYGVNS. The CDR3 has 13 residues. Trimming took off 6 bases at V and 4 bases at J, with 12 bases between the two ends. CDR3 sequence (DNA): TGTGCCAGCAGCCCAGCAGGATTCACTGAAGCTTTCTTT. Translating it yields CASSPAGFTEAFF.

This clone was seen only once. The rearrangement uses TRBV11-2 and TRBJ2-6; D is possibly TRBD2 (5 bases). Trimming removed 7 bases from V and 4 bases from J, with 14 bases in between. The CDR3 runs 15 residues. Per the germline V gene, CDR1 is SGHAT and CDR2 is FQNNGV. CDR3 sequence: CASNSLGSGANVLTF. CDR3 DNA sequence: TGTGCCAGCAACTCACTAGGGTCCGGGGCCAACGTCCTGACTTTC.

This chain links TRBV11-2 with TRBJ1-1; TRBD1 aligns across 9 bases. Germline CDR1 reads SGHAT; CDR2 reads FQNNGV. V shed 4 bases, J shed 1 base, and the junction held 4 bases outside the gene matches. This CDR3 region has 15 residues. This CDR3 reads CASSSTGQGNTEAFF. The DNA for the CDR3 is TGTGCCAGCAGCTCCACGGGACAGGGGAACACTGAAGCTTTCTTT.

The chain has TRBV27 and TRBJ2-3, with 7 nucleotides matching TRBD1. CDR1 is MNHEY, CDR2 SMNVEV, per germline (reference sequence). Unmatched junction bases numbered 10, after V lost 6 bases and J lost 1 base. CDR3 length equals 16 residues. For the CDR3, the DNA is TGTGCCAGCAGCCTTTACAGGGGTTCCGGCACAGATACGCAGTATTTT. This sequence encodes CASSLYRGSGTDTQYF.

This clone was observed a handful of times. The genes are TRBV6-5 and TRBJ2-7; the match to TRBD1 covers 7 bases. J was trimmed by 5 bases and V by 2 bases; bases with no gene match: 9. CDR1 is MNHEY, CDR2 SVGAGI, per germline. CDR3 length: 15 residues. The CDR3 protein is CASSYPTQGVHEQYF. The CDR3 bases are TGTGCCAGCAGTTACCCCACCCAGGGGGTCCACGAGCAGTACTTC.

This chain connects TRBV19 to TRBJ1-2; possible D gene TRBD1, 5 bases. The V gene's germline CDR1 is LNHDA and CDR2 SQIVND (reference sequence). The CDR3 consists of 13 residues. V lost 4 bases and J lost 3, with 9 bases in between. CDR3 DNA sequence: TGTGCCAGTAGTAGGTCGACAGACTATGGCTACACCTTC. This codes for CASSRSTDYGYTF. The complete variable domain, with remaining parts taken from reference TRBV19 and TRBJ1-2, reads DGGITQSPKYLFRKEGQNVTLSCEQNLNHDAMYWYRQDPGQGLRLIYYSQIVNDFQKGDIAEGYSVSREKKESFPLTVTSAQKNPTAFYLCASSRSTDYGYTFGSGTRLTVV.

The chain uses TRBV9 and TRBJ2-5, with a weak D call TRBD2 (5 bases). Trimming removed 0 bases from V and 5 bases from J, with 17 bases in between. Germline V gene lookup returns CDR1 SGDLS and CDR2 YYNGEE. This CDR3 has 16 residues. The CDR3 DNA is TGTGCCAGCAGCGTAGTGGAGACTATGGCGAAGGAGACCCAGTACTTC. This gives the protein CASSVVETMAKETQYF.

The chain couples TRBV5-4 to TRBJ2-2, with a possible D match to TRBD1 (5 bases). CDR1 and CDR2 (germline): SGHNT, YYREEE (reference sequence). CDR3 size: 13 residues. V was trimmed by 2 bases and J by 3 bases, leaving 5 bases between them. The CDR3 DNA is TGTGCCAGCAGCTTCAGGGACACCGGGGAGCTGTTTTTT. As protein: CASSFRDTGELFF.

The rearrangement uses TRBV6-6 and TRBJ1-3; D is unclear. CDR3 size: 14 residues. V lost 3 bases to trimming and J lost 2 bases, with 8 bases between them. The germline gives CDR1 MNHNY, CDR2 SVGAGI (reference sequence). The CDR3 sequence: CASSYGGAGNTIYF. The CDR3 bases are TGTGCCAGCAGTTATGGCGGAGCTGGAAACACCATATATTTT.

This clone was seen once. The genes are TRBV27 and TRBJ2-7; TRBD2 aligns across 8 bases. CDR1 and CDR2 (germline): MNHEY, SMNVEV (reference sequence). There are 15 residues in the CDR3. J lost 6 bases, V lost 5 bases, and 12 bases had no gene match. The CDR3 region is CASSLPLRGAGEQYF. CDR3 bases: TGTGCCAGCAGTCTCCCTCTGCGGGGGGCGGGCGAGCAGTACTTC.

The chain joins TRBV7-9 to TRBJ1-2; no definite D call. Between the trimmed V and J ends, which lost 1 base and 5 bases, there was a span of 11 bases. The CDR3 runs to 14 residues. CDR1 is SEHNR and CDR2 is FQNEAQ in the germline V gene (reference sequence). CDR3 DNA: TGTGCCAGCAGCTTAGTGGGCTATGTGTATGGCTACACCTTC. Translating it yields CASSLVGYVYGYTF.

The rearrangement joins TRBV15 to TRBJ2-3; D perhaps matches TRBD2 (6 bases). The germline V gene encodes CDR1 LNHNV and CDR2 YYDKDF (reference sequence). V lost 1 base and J lost 0, with 11 bases in between. The CDR3 sequence is 16 residues long. The CDR3 region is CATSRGGVSSTDTQYF. The CDR3, as DNA: TGTGCCACCAGCAGAGGGGGGGTATCTAGCACAGATACGCAGTATTTT.